The source of this T cell receptor (beta chain) is a study of shared clonotypes between healthy human individuals. Of note for this clone: The antigen remains undetermined.

The table came from immunoSEQ multiplex PCR; TCRdb's copy has only in-frame clones and leaves some out. In the table there are 1.4 million to 1.5 million clones, roughly 96% of which are singletons. The V gene lost 4 bases and the J gene lost 2 bases, with 12 bases spanning the gap. There are 14 residues in the CDR3. Germline CDR1 MGHRA, CDR2 YSYEKL. Findings and caveats of the study: Only blood underwent sampling, and tissue repertoires likely differ. Shared clonotypes: about 5% naive CD4, approximately 3.4% naive CD8, about 2.5% memory CD4, about 0.4% memory CD8. The generation probabilities recorded for non-shared clonotypes fell below those of clonotypes shared by all four donors. Researchers found naive subsets generally carried larger estimated richness than memory subsets.

The chain is built from TRBV4-1 and TRBJ2-7, with D perhaps matching TRBD2 (5 bases). The sequenced sample consisted of naive CD4+ T cells sorted from blood. Subset noted: CD45RA+ positively selected. The clonotype originates from a man aged 30-40 years in good health. This CDR3 is CASSPGMRAYEQYF. CDR3 DNA: TGCGCCAGCAGCCCAGGCATGAGGGCCTACGAGCAGTACTTC.